This T cell receptor beta chain was profiled in a study of CD8 T cells in Susac syndrome (dated by TCRdb to between 2017 and 2020). For the wider study: Repertoire sequencing was used to test whether CD8+ T cell activation and differentiation in Susac syndrome was antigen driven.

RNA was extracted using the RNeasy kit, and roughly 0.5 to 1 ug of the RNA was reverse transcribed with random hexamers. The immunoSEQ multiplex PCR assay, covering 54 Vbeta and 13 Jbeta segments, was used to amplify TCR beta CDR3 regions. PCR amplification bias was corrected using a synthetic template baseline for primer optimization and computational correction. The paper's processing steps were these. Reads were annotated to V, D and J genes per IMGT and analyzed with immunoSEQ Analyzer, keeping only productive sequences. To calculate clonality, Shannon entropy was normalized by log2 of the number of productive unique sequences and then subtracted from one. For each patient and control, public and private clones were evaluated within the 100 most prevalent clones. Clones were defined as Susac-specific if absent from the healthy and MS cohorts, from some 1,000 published viral clones and from other ImmuneACCESS disease sequences. TCRdb's own reprocessing of the public reads used fastp at Q25 and MiXCR and kept productive beta chains. Rows merge per CDR3 protein into single entries with the most common DNA and genes. It is TCRdb's table, rather than the study itself, that gives the V and J calls and clone size. Recorded for this sample are under 200,000 distinct CDR3 sequences; 85% to 95% of them occurred a single time. The ten largest clones represent 0.1% of the sample.

As for this clonotype: Its antigen is not yet known. Base-call qualities are not available, and no considerably larger clone is one nucleotide away.

V is clipped by 6 bases and J by 7 bases, and the sequence between their germline boundaries is 16 bases long. From the germline V gene (reference sequence), CDR1 is MNHEY and CDR2 is SMNVEV. The cysteine opens and the phenylalanine closes a CDR3 of 14 amino acids. Only the CDR3 region is kept as DNA, spanning 42 bases read in frame from base 1. High-throughput TCR beta sequencing profiled peripheral blood CD8+ and CD4+ T cells from healthy donors, Susac syndrome patients and multiple sclerosis patients. Healthy donors were age- and sex-matched controls. CD8+ TEMRA cells were enriched by FACS, while bulk CD8+ and CD4+ T cells were purified by magnetic negative isolation. Blood was drawn into EDTA tubes, processed within 24 hours, and PBMCs were isolated by density gradient centrifugation. PBMCs intended for TCR sequencing were cryopreserved in liquid nitrogen and were subsequently thawed in a 37 degrees C water bath. Purity of sorted or isolated CD4+, CD8+ and CD8+ TEMRA cells was at least 90%.

What the work shows at the level of the full study, not this receptor alone: The TCR sequencing and HLA analysis was acknowledged to have included a relatively small number of individuals.

Sequencing was performed on CD4+ T cells from PBMCs. The chain couples TRBV27 to TRBJ2-1; 6 matching bases give a weak D call of TRBD2. This TCR derives from a human donor in good health. The CDR3 has the sequence CASRRSAGWNEQFF. The DNA is TGTGCCAGCAGGCGGTCTGCGGGGTGGAATGAGCAGTTCTTC.